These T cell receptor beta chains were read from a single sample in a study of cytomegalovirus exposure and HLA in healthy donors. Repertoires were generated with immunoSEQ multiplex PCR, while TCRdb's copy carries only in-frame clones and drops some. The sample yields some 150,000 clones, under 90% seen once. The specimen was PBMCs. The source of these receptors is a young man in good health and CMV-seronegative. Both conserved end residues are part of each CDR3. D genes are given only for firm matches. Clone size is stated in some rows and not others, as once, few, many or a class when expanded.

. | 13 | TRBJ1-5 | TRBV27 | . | CASSPAGNQPQHF | TGTGCCAGCAGTCCGGCAGGGAATCAGCCCCAGCATTTT
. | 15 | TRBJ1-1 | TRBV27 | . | CASSLSGQAPTEAFF | TGTGCCAGCAGTTTATCGGGGCAGGCTCCCACTGAAGCTTTCTTT
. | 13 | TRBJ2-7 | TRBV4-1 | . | CASSLINAYEQYF | TGCGCCAGCAGCCTCATCAATGCCTACGAGCAGTACTTC
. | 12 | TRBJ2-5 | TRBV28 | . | CASSFPAGTQYF | TGTGCCAGCAGTTTTCCGGCGGGGACCCAGTACTTC
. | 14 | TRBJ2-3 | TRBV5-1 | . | CASGEGVNTDTQYF | TGCGCCAGCGGTGAGGGGGTGAACACAGATACGCAGTATTTT
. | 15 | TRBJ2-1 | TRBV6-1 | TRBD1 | CASRANGQGYNEQFF | TGTGCCAGCAGAGCCAACGGACAGGGTTACAATGAGCAGTTCTTC
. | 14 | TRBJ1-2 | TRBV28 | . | CASSGPQGGYGYTF | TGTGCCAGCAGTGGCCCTCAGGGCGGCTATGGCTACACCTTC
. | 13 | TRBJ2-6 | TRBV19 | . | CASGISGANVLTF | TGTGCCAGCGGGATCTCTGGGGCCAACGTCCTGACTTTC
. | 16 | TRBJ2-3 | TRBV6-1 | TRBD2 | CASSDLAGDFPDTQYF | TGTGCCAGCAGTGACCTAGCGGGAGACTTCCCAGATACGCAGTATTTT
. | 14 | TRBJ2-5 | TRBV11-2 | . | CASSPTSGQETQYF | TGTGCCAGCAGCCCGACTAGTGGCCAAGAGACCCAGTACTTC
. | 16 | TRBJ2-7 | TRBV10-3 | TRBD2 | CAISPPTSGRSYEQYF | TGTGCCATCAGCCCGCCAACTAGCGGGAGGTCCTACGAGCAGTACTTC
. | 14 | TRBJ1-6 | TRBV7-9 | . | CASSQEENNSPLHF | TGTGCCAGCAGCCAGGAGGAGAATAATTCACCCCTCCACTTT
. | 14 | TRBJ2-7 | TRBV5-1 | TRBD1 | CASSSGTGRTEQYF | TGCGCCAGCAGCTCCGGGACAGGAAGGACCGAGCAGTACTTC
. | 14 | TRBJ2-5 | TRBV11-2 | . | CASSPDMPQETQYF | TGTGCCAGCAGCCCCGACATGCCCCAAGAGACCCAGTACTTC
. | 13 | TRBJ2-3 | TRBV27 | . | CASSFLDSDTQYF | TGTGCCAGCAGTTTCCTCGACTCAGATACGCAGTATTTT
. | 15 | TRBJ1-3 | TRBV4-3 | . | CASSHRQGSGNTIYF | TGCGCCAGCAGCCACCGTCAGGGGTCTGGAAACACCATATATTTT
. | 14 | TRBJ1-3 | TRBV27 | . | CASSSSYSGNTIYF | TGTGCCAGCAGCAGTAGCTACTCTGGAAACACCATATATTTT
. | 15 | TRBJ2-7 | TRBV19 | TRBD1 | CASSRTGADSYEQYF | TGTGCCAGTAGTAGGACAGGAGCCGACTCCTACGAGCAGTACTTC
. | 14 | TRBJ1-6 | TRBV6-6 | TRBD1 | CASSYGQGESPLHF | TGTGCCAGCAGTTACGGCCAGGGGGAATCACCCCTCCACTTT
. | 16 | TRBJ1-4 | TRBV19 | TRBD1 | CASSRDLTGSGKKLFF | TGTGCCAGTAGTAGAGACTTGACAGGGTCGGGAAAAAAACTGTTTTTT
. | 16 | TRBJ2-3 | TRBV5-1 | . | CASSLPGQTGTDTQYF | TGCGCCAGCAGCTTACCCGGACAGACCGGCACAGATACGCAGTATTTT
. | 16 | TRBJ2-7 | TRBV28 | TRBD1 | CAHSRGRRQGAPEQYF | TGTGCCCACAGTAGGGGGAGGAGGCAGGGGGCTCCCGAGCAGTACTTC
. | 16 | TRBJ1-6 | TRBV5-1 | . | CASSLESWETNSPLHF | TGCGCCAGCAGCTTGGAGTCTTGGGAGACTAATTCACCCCTCCACTTT
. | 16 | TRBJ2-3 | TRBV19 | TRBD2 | CASSIDLAGGSDTQYF | TGTGCCAGTAGTATAGATCTAGCGGGAGGGTCAGATACGCAGTATTTT
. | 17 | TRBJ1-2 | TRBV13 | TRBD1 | CASSLGDRQGPYYGYTF | TGTGCCAGCAGCTTAGGGGACCGACAGGGCCCATACTATGGCTACACCTTC
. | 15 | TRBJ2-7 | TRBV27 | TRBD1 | CASTRDRLGTYEQYF | TGTGCCAGCACCAGGGACAGGTTGGGAACCTACGAGCAGTACTTC
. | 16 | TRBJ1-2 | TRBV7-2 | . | CASSPRPLDSFYGYTF | TGTGCCAGCAGCCCCAGACCCTTGGACAGTTTCTATGGCTACACCTTC
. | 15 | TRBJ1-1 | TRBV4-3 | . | CASSQEEGMNTEAFF | TGCGCCAGCAGCCAAGAGGAGGGAATGAACACTGAAGCTTTCTTT
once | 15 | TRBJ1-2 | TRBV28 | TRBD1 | CASSLTGGFVYGYTF | TGTGCCAGCAGTCTGACAGGGGGCTTCGTCTATGGCTACACCTTC
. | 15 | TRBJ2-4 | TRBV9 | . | CASSVEGEDGNIQYF | TGTGCCAGCAGCGTAGAGGGGGAAGATGGAAACATTCAGTACTTC